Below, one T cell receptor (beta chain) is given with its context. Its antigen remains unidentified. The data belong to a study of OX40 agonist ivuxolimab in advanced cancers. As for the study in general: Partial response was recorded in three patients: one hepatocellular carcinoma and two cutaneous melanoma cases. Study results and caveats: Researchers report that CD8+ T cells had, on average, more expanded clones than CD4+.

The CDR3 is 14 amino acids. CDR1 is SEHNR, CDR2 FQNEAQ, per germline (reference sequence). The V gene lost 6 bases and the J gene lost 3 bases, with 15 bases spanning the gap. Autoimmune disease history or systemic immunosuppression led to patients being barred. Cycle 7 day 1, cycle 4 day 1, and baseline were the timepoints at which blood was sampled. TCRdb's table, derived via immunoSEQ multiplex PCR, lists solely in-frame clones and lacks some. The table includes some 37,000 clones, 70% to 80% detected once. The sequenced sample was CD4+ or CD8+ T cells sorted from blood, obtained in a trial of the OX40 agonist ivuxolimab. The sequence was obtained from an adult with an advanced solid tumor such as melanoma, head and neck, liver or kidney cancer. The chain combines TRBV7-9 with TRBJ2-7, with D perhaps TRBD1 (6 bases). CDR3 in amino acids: CASSQPGHHYEQYF. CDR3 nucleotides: TGTGCCAGCAGTCAACCGGGACACCACTACGAGCAGTACTTC.